Listed here are 24 T cell receptor beta chains from one sample, sequenced in a study of T cell changes during pregnancy in multiple sclerosis. The method was immunoSEQ multiplex PCR; TCRdb's version includes in-frame clones alone and lacks a portion of them. This sample yields 20,000 to 25,000 clones, of which approximately 90% are seen a single time; 0.6% to 0.85% belongs to the top ten. This material consisted of CD4+ T cells from peripheral blood mononuclear cells, taken in the third trimester of pregnancy. These receptors all come from a female donor with multiple sclerosis, enrolled in a pregnancy study.

V gene TRBV28 combines with J gene TRBJ1-6; no reliable D call. Germline lookup yields CDR1 MDHEN and CDR2 SYDVKM. The CDR3 runs to 17 residues. The ends were cut back, 5 bases at V and 3 bases at J, with 17 bases in the middle. The CDR3 sequence is CASSPPPGSFYNSPLHF. CDR3 sequence (DNA): TGTGCCAGCAGTCCCCCCCCAGGATCTTTCTATAATTCACCCCTCCACTTT.

The chain combines TRBV6-5 with TRBJ1-1; 7 positions match TRBD1. Per germline, CDR1 MNHEY and CDR2 SVGAGI. The junction had 10 bases not matched to a gene; V was cut back by 7 bases and J by 8 bases. This CDR3 has 13 residues. This CDR3 is CASTYGDSQEAFF. For the CDR3, the DNA is TGTGCCAGCACCTACGGGGACAGCCAAGAAGCTTTCTTT.

This clone has a single count. The chain uses TRBV21-1 and TRBJ1-1; the D call TRBD1 from the table was never checked on the DNA. TRBV21-1 is tagged as a pseudogene. The CDR3 consists of 19 residues. This chain's CDR3 is CASSPTKGGPALPNTEAFF. CDR3 sequence (DNA): TGTGCCAGCAGCCCTACAAAAGGGGGTCCCGCCCTACCGAACACTGAAGCTTTCTTT.

V and J are TRBV5-4 and TRBJ2-6; no firm D call. CDR1 SGHNT and CDR2 YYREEE come from the germline V gene (reference sequence). Trimming pared 6 bases from V and 0 bases from J, leaving 16 bases between. The length of the CDR3 is 17 residues. The CDR3 spells CASTHRPAASGANVLTF. The CDR3 DNA reads as TGTGCCAGCACCCACCGGCCCGCGGCCTCTGGGGCCAACGTCCTGACTTTC.

V gene TRBV18 combines with J gene TRBJ2-7; TRBD1 aligns across 10 bases. Germline loops: CDR1 KGHSH, CDR2 LQKENI. The J segment lost 6 bases and the V segment lost 6 bases, leaving 11 bases of the junction unmatched. The CDR3 totals 15 residues. The CDR3 sequence is CASSYLGTGAGEQYF. CDR3 DNA: TGTGCCAGCTCGTACCTCGGGACAGGGGCAGGCGAGCAGTACTTC. The full variable domain, with the rest looked up from reference TRBV18 and TRBJ2-7, is NAGVMQNPRHLVRRRGQEARLRCSPMKGHSHVYWYRQLPEEGLKFMVYLQKENIIDESGMPKERFSAEFPKEGPSILRIQQVVRGDSAAYFCASSYLGTGAGEQYFGPGTRLTVT.

The V and J genes are TRBV7-2 and TRBJ1-6; D not certain. This CDR3 is built from 13 residues. The V gene's germline CDR1 is SGHTA and CDR2 FQGNSA. The V end was cut by 3 bases, the J end by 8 bases, with 8 bases between. CDR3 region: CASSFPRDSPLHF. The CDR3 nucleotides are TGTGCCAGCAGCTTTCCACGGGATTCACCCCTCCACTTT.

This sequence joins TRBV10-1 and TRBJ2-7, with 14 bases lining up with TRBD2. The J segment lost 1 base and the V segment lost 4 bases, leaving 0 bases of the junction unmatched. The CDR3 runs 15 residues. CDR1 WNHNN and CDR2 SYGVQD come from the germline V gene (reference sequence). CDR3 DNA sequence: TGCGCCAGCAGTGGGACTAGCGGGGGGTCCTACGAGCAGTACTTC. Protein sequence: CASSGTSGGSYEQYF.

Points on this clone: The sample has other DNA sequences that encode this CDR3 too. The chain is built from TRBV7-3 and TRBJ1-1; TRBD1 agrees at 7 bases. The CDR3 has 14 residues. Looked up from germline, CDR1 is SGHTA and CDR2 is FQGTGA. The ends lost 0 bases at V and 3 bases at J; junction bases unmatched: 1. In DNA form, the CDR3 reads TGTGCCAGCAGCTTAACAGGGGGCGACACTGAAGCTTTCTTT. This sequence encodes CASSLTGGDTEAFF.

Note on this clone: One end of the junction varies from germline; a read error may be responsible. Other nucleotide sequences in the sample specify the same CDR3. The chain carries TRBV4-3 and TRBJ1-6, with TRBD1 matching over 7 bases. The CDR3 is 18 amino acids. Germline-derived CDR1 and CDR2 are LGHNA and YSLEER. CDR3 sequence (DNA): TGCGCCAGCAGTCAAGACTACAGGGGCAGCTCCTATAATTCACCCCTCCACTTT. The encoded protein is CASSQDYRGSSYNSPLHF.

This chain uses TRBV30 with TRBJ2-3; possibly TRBD2 for D (7 bases). V dropped 5 bases and J dropped 4 bases, with 22 bases sitting between them. The CDR3 spans 16 residues. From germline, CDR1 is GTSNPN and CDR2 SVGIG (reference sequence). CDR3 in amino acids: CAWHPWRGPPPDTQYF. The CDR3 region has the DNA TGTGCCTGGCATCCTTGGCGGGGGCCGCCCCCAGATACGCAGTATTTT.

This chain uses TRBV6-1 with TRBJ1-1, with 9 bases identical to TRBD1. The V gene end was trimmed by 3 bases and the J gene end by 4 bases; junction bases not matched to a gene: 6. This CDR3 has 15 residues. Per the germline V gene, CDR1 is MNHNS and CDR2 is SASEGT. The CDR3 is CASSENRGLVTEAFF. The CDR3 coding sequence is TGTGCCAGCAGTGAGAACAGGGGGCTGGTCACTGAAGCTTTCTTT.

The chain joins TRBV5-1 to TRBJ1-2; D ambiguous. The germline CDR1 and CDR2 sequences are SGHRS and YFSETQ. The CDR3 sequence is 13 residues long. The V gene lost 0 bases and the J gene lost 6 bases, with 9 bases spanning the gap. This CDR3 reads CASSLVAGNGYTF. In nucleotides, the CDR3 is TGCGCCAGCAGCTTGGTCGCGGGGAATGGCTACACCTTC.

The rearrangement uses TRBV4-3 and TRBJ2-7; tentative D call: TRBD1 (5 bases). Germline loops: CDR1 LGHNA, CDR2 YSLEER. V lost 2 bases, J lost 3 bases, and 14 bases lay in between. The CDR3 has 15 residues. The CDR3 spells CASSQSTDPFYEQYF. The CDR3 DNA reads TGCGCCAGCAGCCAATCGACAGACCCCTTCTACGAGCAGTACTTC.

The gene calls are TRBV4-3 and TRBJ2-2; 12 nucleotides align to TRBD1. There are 17 residues in the CDR3. The germline V gene has CDR1 LGHNA and CDR2 YSLEER. Germline trimming cut 4 bases from V and 3 bases from J; bases unmatched to any gene: 6. CDR3 DNA: TGCGCCAGCAGCCCATCCCGGGACAGGGGGCACACCGGGGAGCTGTTTTTT. Its translation: CASSPSRDRGHTGELFF.

The rearrangement joins TRBV30 to TRBJ1-6; D gene unclear. The CDR3 contains 13 residues. Germline CDR1 GTSNPN, CDR2 SVGIG (reference sequence). Trimming cost V 4 bases and J 7 bases, with 11 bases left between them. CDR3 bases: TGTGCCTGGACCAAGCCCCCGAATTCACCCCTCCACTTT. As protein: CAWTKPPNSPLHF.

This chain connects TRBV5-1 to TRBJ2-7; 7 bases agree with TRBD2. The CDR3 is made up of 12 amino acids. Germline CDR1 SGHRS, CDR2 YFSETQ. V was pared by 0 bases and J by 7 bases, with 1 base of the junction left unmatched. Here the CDR3 reads CASSLAGGEQYF. The CDR3 DNA follows: TGCGCCAGCAGCTTGGCGGGGGGAGAGCAGTACTTC.

In DNA form, the CDR3 reads TGTGCCAGCAGTTTATCGAGCGGGACTGTCAAAAACATTCAGTACTTC. Translated: CASSLSSGTVKNIQYF. The chain has TRBV27 and TRBJ2-4, with 7 bases matching TRBD2. Germline V lookup: CDR1 MNHEY, CDR2 SMNVEV (reference sequence). This CDR3 is built from 16 residues. V shed 0 bases and J 3 bases; nucleotides not matched to a gene: 5.

The J gene is TRBJ2-1, the V gene TRBV2; D remains unclear. The CDR3 length is 13 residues. The V end was cut by 7 bases, the J end by 0 bases, with 7 bases between. Germline V gene sequence: CDR1 SNHLY, CDR2 FYNNEI. The CDR3 sequence: CASTYDSYNEQFF. CDR3 sequence (DNA): TGTGCCAGCACCTACGACTCCTACAATGAGCAGTTCTTC.

The rearrangement joins TRBV28 to TRBJ2-5; 8 positions match TRBD1. Germline CDR1 is MDHEN and CDR2 is SYDVKM. Trimming cost V 4 bases and J 1 base; bases outside gene matches: 8. The CDR3 is 16 amino acids. The CDR3 reads CASSSAAGGGQETQYF. In nucleotides, the CDR3 is TGTGCCAGCAGTTCCGCCGCAGGGGGCGGCCAAGAGACCCAGTACTTC.

The rearrangement uses TRBV7-2 and TRBJ2-3, with no clear D. The CDR3 loop spans 14 amino acids. Germline V gene data show CDR1 as SGHTA and CDR2 as FQGNSA. The germline V and J ends were trimmed by 3 bases and 6 bases, with 13 bases remaining between them. As DNA, the CDR3 is TGTGCCAGCAGCTTTTCAGCGTTAGGTGATACGCAGTATTTT. Amino acids: CASSFSALGDTQYF.

The chain links TRBV5-1 to TRBJ1-1; TRBD1 matches 9 bases. The CDR3 runs 15 residues. V lost 1 base to trimming and J lost 5 bases; unmatched junction nucleotides: 6. Germline V lookup: CDR1 SGHRS, CDR2 YFSETQ. CDR3 in amino acids: CASSLLTGGGTEAFF. In DNA form, the CDR3 reads TGCGCCAGCAGCTTGCTGACAGGGGGGGGGACTGAAGCTTTCTTT.

This chain joins TRBV5-1 and TRBJ1-3; a weak D match, TRBD1 (6 bases). Trimming took 2 bases from V and 0 from J, leaving 12 bases between them. The CDR3 spans 16 residues. Germline V gives CDR1 SGHRS, CDR2 YFSETQ. The CDR3 DNA reads as TGCGCCAGCAGCTTAAAGGACAGACCCTCTGGAAACACCATATATTTT. The encoded protein is CASSLKDRPSGNTIYF.

This clone was picked up one time. This chain connects TRBV30 to TRBJ1-4; 8 nucleotides match TRBD1. Germline V gene lookup returns CDR1 GTSNPN and CDR2 SVGIG (reference sequence). The CDR3 extends over 14 amino acids. J was trimmed by 4 bases and V by 3 bases; bases with no gene match: 4. CDR3 coding DNA: TGTGCCTGGAGAGGGACAGGTGGTAATGAAAAACTGTTTTTT. This encodes CAWRGTGGNEKLFF.

A note on this clone: At one boundary the junction diverges from the germline segment, which might be a read error. The chain has TRBV7-2 and TRBJ2-3; TRBD2 aligns across 7 bases. The length of the CDR3 is 18 residues. Germline V gene data show CDR1 as SGHTA and CDR2 as FQGNSA. The DNA of the CDR3 is TGTGCCAGCAACTTAAGGGGAGGGCGACGGAGCAACACAGATACGCAGTATTTT. This codes for CASNLRGGRRSNTDTQYF.